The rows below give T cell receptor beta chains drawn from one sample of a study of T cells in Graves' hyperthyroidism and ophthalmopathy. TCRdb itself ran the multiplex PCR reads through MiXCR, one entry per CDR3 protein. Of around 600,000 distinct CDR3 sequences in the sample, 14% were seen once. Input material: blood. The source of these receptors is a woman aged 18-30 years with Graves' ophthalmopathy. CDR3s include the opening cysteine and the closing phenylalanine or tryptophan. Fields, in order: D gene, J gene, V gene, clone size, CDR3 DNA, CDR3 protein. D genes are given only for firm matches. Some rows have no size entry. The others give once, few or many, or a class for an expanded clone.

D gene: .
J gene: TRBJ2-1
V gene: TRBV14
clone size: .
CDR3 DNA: TGTGCCAGCAGCCAAGTACAGGCACCGACAATTCTCGGTGAGCAGTTCTTC
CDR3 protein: CASSQVQAPTILGEQFF

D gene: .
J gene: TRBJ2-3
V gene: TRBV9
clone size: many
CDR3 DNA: TGTGCCAGCAGCGGGGGGACTCTGACAGATACGCAGTATTTT
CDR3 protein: CASSGGTLTDTQYF

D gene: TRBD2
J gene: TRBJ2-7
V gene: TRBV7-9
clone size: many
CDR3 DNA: TGTGCCAGCAGCAAAGGACTAGCGGGATCAGGGCAGTACTTC
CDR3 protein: CASSKGLAGSGQYF

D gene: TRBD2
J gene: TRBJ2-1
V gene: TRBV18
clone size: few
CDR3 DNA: TGTGCCAGCTCACCACGGCGGGAGCCCGGCTACAATGAGCAGTTCTTC
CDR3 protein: CASSPRREPGYNEQFF

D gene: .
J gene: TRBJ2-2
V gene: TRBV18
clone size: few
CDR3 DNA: TGTGCCAGCTCACCACTGACTTCAAACACCGGGGAGCTGTTTTTT
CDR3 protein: CASSPLTSNTGELFF

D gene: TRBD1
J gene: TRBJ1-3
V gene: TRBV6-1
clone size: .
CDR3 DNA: TGTGCCAGCAGAGCACACAGGGGGCGCTTTTTGTTTTCAACCGGAAACACCATATATTTT
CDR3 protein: CASRAHRGRFLFSTGNTIYF

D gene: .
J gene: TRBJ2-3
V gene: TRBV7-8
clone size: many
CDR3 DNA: TGTGCCAGCAGCTTATATCCTAGTTCCGCAGATACGCAGTATTTT
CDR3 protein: CASSLYPSSADTQYF

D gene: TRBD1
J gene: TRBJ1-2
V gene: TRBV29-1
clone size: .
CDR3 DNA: TGCAGCGTAGACCTACAGGGGCTCTATGGCTACACCTTC
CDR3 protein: CSVDLQGLYGYTF

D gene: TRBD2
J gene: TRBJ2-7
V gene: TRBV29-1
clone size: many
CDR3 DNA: TGCAGCGTACTGGGACTAGCGGGAGGGCCGTACGAGCAGTACTTC
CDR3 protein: CSVLGLAGGPYEQYF

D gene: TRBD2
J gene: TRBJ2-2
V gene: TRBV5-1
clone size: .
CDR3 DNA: TGCGCCAGCAGCTTCGGACTAGAAGAGCTAACAGGGGAGCTGTTTTTT
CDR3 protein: CASSFGLEELTGELFF

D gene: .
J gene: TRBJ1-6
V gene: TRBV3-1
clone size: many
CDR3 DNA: TGTGCCAGCAGCCTCAGCACAGGGACCCTCCACTTT
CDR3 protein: CASSLSTGTLHF

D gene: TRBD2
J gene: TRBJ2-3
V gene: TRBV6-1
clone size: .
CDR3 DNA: TGTGCCAGCAGCAACGCGGGAGGTAGCACAGATACGCAGTATTTT
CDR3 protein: CASSNAGGSTDTQYF

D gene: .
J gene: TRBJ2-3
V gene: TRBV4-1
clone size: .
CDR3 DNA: TGCGCCAGCAGCCAAGAGGCGGGGAGCACAGATACGCAGTATTTT
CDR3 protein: CASSQEAGSTDTQYF

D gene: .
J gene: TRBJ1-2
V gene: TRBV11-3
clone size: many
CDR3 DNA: TGTGCCAGCAGCTTAGACGTTTGGGGCAGTAACTATGGCTACACCTTC
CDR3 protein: CASSLDVWGSNYGYTF

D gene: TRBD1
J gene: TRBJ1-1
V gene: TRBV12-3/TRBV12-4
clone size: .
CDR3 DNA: TGTGCCAGCAGTGCACGACAGGGAGGGAGTACTGAAGCTTTCTTT
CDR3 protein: CASSARQGGSTEAFF

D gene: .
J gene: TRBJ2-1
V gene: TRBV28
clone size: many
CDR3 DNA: TGTGCCAGCAGCCCCACGCTCCAGGGGAATGAGCAGTTCTTC
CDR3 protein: CASSPTLQGNEQFF

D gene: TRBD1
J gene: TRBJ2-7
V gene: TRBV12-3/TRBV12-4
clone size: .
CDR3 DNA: TGTGCCAGCAGTTTCTCGACAGGGCTTTACGAGCAGTACTTC
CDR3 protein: CASSFSTGLYEQYF

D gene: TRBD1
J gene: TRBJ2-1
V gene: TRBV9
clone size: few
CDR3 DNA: TGTGCCAGCAGCGTAGAGGGACAGGCGAACAATGAGCAGTTCTTC
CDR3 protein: CASSVEGQANNEQFF

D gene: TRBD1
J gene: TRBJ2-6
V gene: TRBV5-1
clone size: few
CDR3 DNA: TGCGCCAGCAGCAACCGGGACAGGGGGTCTGGGGCCAACGTCCTGACTTTC
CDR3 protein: CASSNRDRGSGANVLTF

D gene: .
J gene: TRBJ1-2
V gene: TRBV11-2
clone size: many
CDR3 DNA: TGTGCCAGCAGCCCTCGGCGGGAGGGTGGCTACACCTTC
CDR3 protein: CASSPRREGGYTF

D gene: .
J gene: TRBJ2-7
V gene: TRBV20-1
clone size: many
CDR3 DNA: TGCAGTGCTAGGGGCGGGGTTATGTACGAGCAGTACTTC
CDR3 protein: CSARGGVMYEQYF

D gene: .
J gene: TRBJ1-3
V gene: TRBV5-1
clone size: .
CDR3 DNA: TGCGCCAGCAGCTTGGATCCGTCTGGAAACACCATATATTTT
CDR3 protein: CASSLDPSGNTIYF

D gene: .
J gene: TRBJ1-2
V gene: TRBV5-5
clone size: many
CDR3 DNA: TGTGCCAGCAGCAACTCCTGGGGGAGCGATGGCTACACCTTC
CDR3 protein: CASSNSWGSDGYTF

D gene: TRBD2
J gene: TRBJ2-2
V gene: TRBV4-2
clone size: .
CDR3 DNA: TGTGCCAGCAGCCAAGAGGGACTAGCGGGAGGAAGCACCGGGGAGCTGTTTTTT
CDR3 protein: CASSQEGLAGGSTGELFF

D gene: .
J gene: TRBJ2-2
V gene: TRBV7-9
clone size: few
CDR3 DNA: TGTGCCAGCAGCTCTAAAGGTTGGGGGAGTACCGGGGAGCTGTTTTTT
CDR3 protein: CASSSKGWGSTGELFF

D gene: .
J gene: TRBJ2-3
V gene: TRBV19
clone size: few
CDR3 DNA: TGTGCCAGTAGCCCGCGGACCGCCCTGGGCACAGATACGCAGTATTTT
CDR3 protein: CASSPRTALGTDTQYF

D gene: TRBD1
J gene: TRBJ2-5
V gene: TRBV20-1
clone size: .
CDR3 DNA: TGCAGTGCTGGTCGGATTGGACAGGGGTTAGAGACCCAGTACTTC
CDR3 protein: CSAGRIGQGLETQYF

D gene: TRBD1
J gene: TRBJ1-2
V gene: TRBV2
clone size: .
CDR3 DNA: TGTGCCAGCAGATCCGGGACAGGGGGCGCATCCTATGGCTACACCTTC
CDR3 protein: CASRSGTGGASYGYTF

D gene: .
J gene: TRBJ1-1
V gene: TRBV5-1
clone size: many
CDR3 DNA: TGCGCCAGCAGCGGGTTGCCGAACACTGAAGCTTTCTTT
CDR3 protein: CASSGLPNTEAFF

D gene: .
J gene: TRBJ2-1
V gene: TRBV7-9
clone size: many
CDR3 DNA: TGTGCCAGCAGCTTAAAACAGGGAAGTGCCGATGAGCAGTTCTTC
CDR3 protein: CASSLKQGSADEQFF

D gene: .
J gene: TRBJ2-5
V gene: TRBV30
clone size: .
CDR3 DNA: TGTGCCTGGAGTCCAGGGGTCCCCACTTACTTC
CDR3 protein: CAWSPGVPTYF

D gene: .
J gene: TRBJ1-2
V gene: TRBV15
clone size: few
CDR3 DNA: TGTGCCACCAGCAGAGTCGGCGGTGCTCACTATGGCTACACCTTC
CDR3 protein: CATSRVGGAHYGYTF

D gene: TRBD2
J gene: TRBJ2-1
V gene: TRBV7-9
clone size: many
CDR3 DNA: TGTGCCAGCAGCTTAGCTATCTTAGCGGGACTGCACAATGAGCAGTTCTTC
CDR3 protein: CASSLAILAGLHNEQFF

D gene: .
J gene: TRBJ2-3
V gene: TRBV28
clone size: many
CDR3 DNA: TGTGCCAGCAGTGATGGACATTCTAGCACAGATACGCAGTATTTT
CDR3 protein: CASSDGHSSTDTQYF

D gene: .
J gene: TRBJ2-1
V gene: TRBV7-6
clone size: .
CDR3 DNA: TGTGCCAGCAGCCTCGGCCGTGAGGCTAGCGCGTTCTTC
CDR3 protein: CASSLGREASAFF

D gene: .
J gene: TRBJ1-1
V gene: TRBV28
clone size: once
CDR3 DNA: TGTGCCAGCAGTCTACTCATGGGGGGCGGCACTGAAGCTTTCTTT
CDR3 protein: CASSLLMGGGTEAFF

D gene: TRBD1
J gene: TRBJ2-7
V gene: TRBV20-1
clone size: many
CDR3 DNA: TGCAGTGCTAGCAGGGACAGCTCCTACGAGCAGTACTTC
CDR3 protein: CSASRDSSYEQYF